Only a few counts were recorded for the clone carrying this T cell receptor (beta chain). The method was immunoSEQ multiplex PCR; TCRdb's version includes in-frame clones alone and lacks a portion of them. Among 150,000 to 200,000 clones listed, around 86% were seen once. This sample is part of a study of blood T cell repertoires in COVID-19. The overall study: In each case, the material was cDNA or gDNA derived from T cells, B-cell-depleted T cells, or PBMCs.

Germline V gene data show CDR1 as DFQATT and CDR2 as SNEGSKA (reference sequence). Trimming removed 3 bases from V and 6 bases from J; junction bases left unmatched: 5. This CDR3 is built from 13 residues. The source is a man younger than 30 with acute or convalescent COVID-19. V gene TRBV20-1 combines with J gene TRBJ1-2, with 9 nucleotides matching TRBD1. The sequenced sample consisted of peripheral blood. CDR3 DNA sequence: TGCAGTGCTAGTGACAGGGGGTTTGATGGCTACACCTTC. This gives the protein CSASDRGFDGYTF.